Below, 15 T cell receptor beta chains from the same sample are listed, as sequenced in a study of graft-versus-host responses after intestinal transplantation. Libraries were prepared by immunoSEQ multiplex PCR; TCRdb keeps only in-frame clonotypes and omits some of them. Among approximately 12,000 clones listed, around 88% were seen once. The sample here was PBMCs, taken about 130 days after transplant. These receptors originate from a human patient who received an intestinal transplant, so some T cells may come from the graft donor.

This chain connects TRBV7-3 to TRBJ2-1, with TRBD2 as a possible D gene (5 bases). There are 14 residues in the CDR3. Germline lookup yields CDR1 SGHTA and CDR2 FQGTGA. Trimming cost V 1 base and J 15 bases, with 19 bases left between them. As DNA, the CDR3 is TGTGCCAGCAGCTTAAGAAGGGCGGACTCAGAGAGGTTCTTC. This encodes CASSLRRADSERFF.

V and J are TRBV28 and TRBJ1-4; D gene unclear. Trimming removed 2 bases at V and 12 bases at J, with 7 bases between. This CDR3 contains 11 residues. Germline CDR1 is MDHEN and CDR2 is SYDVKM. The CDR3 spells CASSLGRELFF. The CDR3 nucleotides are TGTGCCAGCAGTTTAGGGAGAGAACTGTTTTTT.

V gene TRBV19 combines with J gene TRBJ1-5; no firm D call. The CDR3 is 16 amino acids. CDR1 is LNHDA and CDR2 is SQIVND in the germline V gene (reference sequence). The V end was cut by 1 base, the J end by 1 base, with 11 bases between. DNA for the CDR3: TGTGCCAGTAGTATAGGTACCATGGGGAGCAATCAGCCCCAGCATTTT. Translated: CASSIGTMGSNQPQHF.

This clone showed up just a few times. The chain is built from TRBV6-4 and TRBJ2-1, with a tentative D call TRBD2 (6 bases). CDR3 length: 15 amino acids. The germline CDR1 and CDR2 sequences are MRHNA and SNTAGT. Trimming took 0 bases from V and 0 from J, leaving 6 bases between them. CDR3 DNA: TGTGCCAGCAGTGACTCCGGGAGCTCCTACAATGAGCAGTTCTTC. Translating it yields CASSDSGSSYNEQFF.

The CDR3 nucleotides are TGTGCCAGCCGAGACGGGGCGGGAGGGTACAATGAGCAGTTCTTC. This encodes CASRDGAGGYNEQFF. The chain recombines TRBV6-8 with TRBJ2-1, with 9 positions matching TRBD2. Trimming took 8 bases from V and 4 from J; bases not matched to a gene: 9. This CDR3 region has 15 residues. CDR1 is MNHGY and CDR2 is SAAAGT in the germline V gene.

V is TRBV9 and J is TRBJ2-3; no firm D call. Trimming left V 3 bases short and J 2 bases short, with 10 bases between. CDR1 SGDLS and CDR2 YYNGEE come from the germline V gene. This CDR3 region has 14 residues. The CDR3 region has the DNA TGTGCCAGCAGCGACCGTACAGACACAGATACGCAGTATTTT. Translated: CASSDRTDTDTQYF.

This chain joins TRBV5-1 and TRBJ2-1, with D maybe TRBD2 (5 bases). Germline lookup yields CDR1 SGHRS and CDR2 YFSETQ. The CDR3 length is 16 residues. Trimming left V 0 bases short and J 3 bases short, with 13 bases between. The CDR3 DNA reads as TGCGCCAGCAGCTTGGCCCGGGGTGGGGTCTACAATGAGCAGTTCTTC. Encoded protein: CASSLARGGVYNEQFF.

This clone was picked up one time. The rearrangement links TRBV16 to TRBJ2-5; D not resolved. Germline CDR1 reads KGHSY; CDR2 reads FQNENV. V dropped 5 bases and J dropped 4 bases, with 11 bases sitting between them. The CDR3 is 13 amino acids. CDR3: CASSGNYRETQYF. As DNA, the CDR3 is TGTGCCAGCAGCGGTAACTATAGAGAGACCCAGTACTTC.

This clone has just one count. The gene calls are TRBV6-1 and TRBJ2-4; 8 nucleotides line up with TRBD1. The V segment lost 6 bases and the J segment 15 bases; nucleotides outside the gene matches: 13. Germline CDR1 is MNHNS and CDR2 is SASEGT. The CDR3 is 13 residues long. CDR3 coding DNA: TGTGCCAGCAGCCCATTTGACAGGGGCGGACTGTACTTC. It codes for CASSPFDRGGLYF.

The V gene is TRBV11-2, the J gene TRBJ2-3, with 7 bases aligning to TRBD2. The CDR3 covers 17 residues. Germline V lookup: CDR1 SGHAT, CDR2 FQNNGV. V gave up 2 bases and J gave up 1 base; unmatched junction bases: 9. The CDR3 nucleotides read TGTGCCAGCAGCTTATTGGTGTCTAGCGGTGGCACAGATACGCAGTATTTT. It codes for CASSLLVSSGGTDTQYF.

Here the CDR3 reads CASSYSTGGYEQYF. The CDR3 nucleotides are TGTGCCAGCAGTTACTCGACAGGGGGCTACGAGCAGTACTTC. The chain is built from TRBV6-5 and TRBJ2-5; 9 bases agree with TRBD1. Gene TRBJ2-7 matches the end of the DNA better, so the J call may be wrong. Germline V gene lookup returns CDR1 MNHEY and CDR2 SVGAGI. The CDR3 loop spans 14 amino acids.

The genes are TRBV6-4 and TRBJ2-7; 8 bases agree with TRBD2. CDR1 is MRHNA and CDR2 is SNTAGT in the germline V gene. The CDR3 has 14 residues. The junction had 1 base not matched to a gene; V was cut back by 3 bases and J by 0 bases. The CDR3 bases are TGTGCCAGCAGTGAGGGGACTAGCTCCTACGAGCAGTACTTC. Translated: CASSEGTSSYEQYF.

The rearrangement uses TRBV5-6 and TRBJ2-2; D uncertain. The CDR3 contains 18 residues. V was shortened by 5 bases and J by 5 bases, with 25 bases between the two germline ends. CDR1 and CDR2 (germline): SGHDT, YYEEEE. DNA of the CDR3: TGTGCCAGCAGTGAGACCACCGACCCCCCTTTTTGGACCGGGGAGCTGTTTTTT. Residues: CASSETTDPPFWTGELFF.

The CDR3 is CASSWARGLNDYEQYF. The CDR3 nucleotides are TGTGCCAGCAGCTGGGCAAGGGGACTCAACGACTACGAGCAGTACTTC. The gene calls are TRBV11-3 and TRBJ2-7, with a tentative D call TRBD2 (6 bases). CDR1 is SGHNT, CDR2 YENEEA, per germline. V dropped 4 bases and J dropped 3 bases, with 19 bases sitting between them. The CDR3 length is 16 residues.

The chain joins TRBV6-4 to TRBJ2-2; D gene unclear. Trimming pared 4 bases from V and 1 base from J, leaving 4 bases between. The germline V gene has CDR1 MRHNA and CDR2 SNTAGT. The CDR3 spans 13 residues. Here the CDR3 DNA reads TGTGCCAGCAGTGCAGGGAACACCGGGGAGCTGTTTTTT. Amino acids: CASSAGNTGELFF.